The TCR beta chain described here comes from a study of cytomegalovirus exposure and HLA in healthy donors. Overall study results and limits: Across donors, most TCRs were seen rarely, yet some public ones were widespread.

From germline, CDR1 is LNHNV and CDR2 YYDKDF (reference sequence). V shed 5 bases, J shed 6 bases, and the junction held 6 bases outside the gene matches. The CDR3 length is 15 residues. PCR was performed using 60 Vbeta and 13 Jbeta primers. Clones were read by immunoSEQ multiplex PCR, and TCRdb kept only the in-frame ones, dropping some. The table lists roughly 93,000 clones, 65% to 80% of them singletons, with approximately 8.4% in the top ten. A single count supports this clone. The antigen is not known. The TCR originated in a human donor in good health. The sample was PBMCs. The rearrangement uses TRBV15 and TRBJ2-5, with 13 bases that match TRBD2. For the CDR3, the DNA is TGTGCCACCAGCGCCACTAGCGGGGGGGCGAAGACCCAGTACTTC. This translates into CATSATSGGAKTQYF.